These 11 T cell receptor beta chains came from one sample sequenced in a study of fetal regulatory T cell absence and autoimmunity. TCRdb's copy holds only in-frame clones and misses some; the assay was immunoSEQ multiplex PCR. The table includes approximately 94,000 clones, approximately 79% detected once. Sequenced input: pancreas tissue. These receptors originate from a male donor with IPEX syndrome.

The J gene is TRBJ1-2, the V gene TRBV5-1; 9 bases align to TRBD1. CDR1 and CDR2 from the germline V gene are SGHRS and YFSETQ. The CDR3 contains 16 residues. V gave up 3 bases and J gave up 4 bases; unmatched junction bases: 10. The CDR3 reads CASSSTLQGARYGYTF. The CDR3, as DNA: TGCGCCAGCAGCTCGACCCTACAGGGGGCGCGCTATGGCTACACCTTC.

The gene calls are TRBV14 and TRBJ2-1; perhaps TRBD2 as D (5 bases). Germline CDR1 SGHDN, CDR2 FVKESK. V gave up 0 bases and J gave up 0 bases, with 12 bases separating them. The CDR3 spans 17 residues. The chain's CDR3 is CASSQDRKGSSYNEQFF. Written as DNA, the CDR3 is TGTGCCAGCAGCCAAGATAGGAAAGGGAGCTCCTACAATGAGCAGTTCTTC.

The rearrangement joins TRBV6-5 to TRBJ2-7; D is possibly TRBD2 (5 bases). This CDR3 is built from 15 residues. Germline loops: CDR1 MNHEY, CDR2 SVGAGI. Trimming stripped 0 bases from V and 2 bases from J, with 11 bases between. The CDR3, as DNA: TGTGCCAGCAGTTACTCGAGGGAAATGGCCTACGAGCAGTACTTC. Translated, it gives CASSYSREMAYEQYF.

The chain links TRBV5-1 to TRBJ2-1; D remains unclear. The CDR3 runs to 12 residues. V lost 1 base and J 2 bases, leaving 1 base between the germline ends. Germline V gene lookup returns CDR1 SGHRS and CDR2 YFSETQ. The CDR3 reads CASSLPYNEQFF. The CDR3 region has the DNA TGCGCCAGCAGCTTGCCCTACAATGAGCAGTTCTTC.

J is TRBJ2-2 and V is TRBV2; 13 nucleotides match TRBD2. This CDR3 region has 16 residues. Germline CDR1 is SNHLY and CDR2 is FYNNEI. The V segment lost 10 bases and the J segment 0 bases; nucleotides outside the gene matches: 5. CDR3 in amino acids: CAIPTSGGPNTGELFF. Here the CDR3 DNA reads TGTGCCATCCCGACTAGCGGGGGGCCGAACACCGGGGAGCTGTTTTTT. Together with reference TRBV2 and TRBJ2-2, the CDR3 gives the full variable domain: EPEVTQTPSHQVTQMGQEVILRCVPISNHLYFYWYRQILGQKVEFLVSFYNNEISEKSEIFDDQFSVERPDGSNFTLKIRSTKLEDSAMYFCAIPTSGGPNTGELFFGEGSRLTVL.

V and J are TRBV5-1 and TRBJ2-7, with 13 bases lining up with TRBD2. Germline CDR1 reads SGHRS; CDR2 reads YFSETQ. J gave up 5 bases and V 0 bases, and 2 bases lay outside the gene matches. This CDR3 region has 15 residues. This CDR3 is CASSLGTSGRHEQYF. The CDR3 nucleotides are TGCGCCAGCAGCTTGGGGACTAGCGGGAGACACGAGCAGTACTTC.

The chain couples TRBV5-1 to TRBJ2-1, with 7 bases matching TRBD2. This CDR3 has 14 residues. Germline lookup yields CDR1 SGHRS and CDR2 YFSETQ. Trimming cost V 4 bases and J 3 bases; bases outside gene matches: 4. The CDR3 loop reads CASSVGGLYNEQFF. The CDR3 DNA reads TGCGCCAGCAGCGTGGGAGGGCTCTACAATGAGCAGTTCTTC.

This clone was counted a few times. The rearrangement links TRBV2 to TRBJ2-7; no reliable D call. The CDR3 is 12 amino acids. Germline CDR1 SNHLY, CDR2 FYNNEI. V was trimmed by 5 bases and J by 4 bases, leaving 9 bases between them. The CDR3 sequence: CASSYQAYEQYF. Here the CDR3 DNA reads TGTGCCAGCAGTTACCAAGCTTACGAGCAGTACTTC.

The J gene is TRBJ1-4, the V gene TRBV5-1, with 7 bases aligning to TRBD1. Germline V lookup: CDR1 SGHRS, CDR2 YFSETQ. V shed 0 bases and J 5 bases; nucleotides not matched to a gene: 13. The length of the CDR3 is 18 residues. The CDR3 DNA reads as TGCGCCAGCAGCTTGGCCCTAACCCGACAGGGCACGAATGAAAAACTGTTTTTT. As protein: CASSLALTRQGTNEKLFF.

This chain uses TRBV6-5 with TRBJ1-1; D is uncertain. The V gene's germline CDR1 is MNHEY and CDR2 SVGAGI. With 4 bases removed from V and 3 bases from J, the gap between germline ends came to 9 bases. The CDR3 consists of 13 residues. DNA of the CDR3: TGTGCCAGCAGTTCACCTGCCTACACTGAAGCTTTCTTT. Translation: CASSSPAYTEAFF.

This chain uses TRBV4-1 with TRBJ2-4; either TRBD1 or TRBD2 may supply D (6 bases each). This CDR3 has 17 amino acids. V was trimmed by 3 bases and J by 3 bases, leaving 18 bases between them. CDR1 and CDR2 (germline): MGHRA, YSYEKL. The CDR3 loop reads CASSQIQGGGGKNIQYF. CDR3 nucleotides: TGCGCCAGCAGCCAGATACAGGGCGGAGGGGGCAAAAACATTCAGTACTTC.